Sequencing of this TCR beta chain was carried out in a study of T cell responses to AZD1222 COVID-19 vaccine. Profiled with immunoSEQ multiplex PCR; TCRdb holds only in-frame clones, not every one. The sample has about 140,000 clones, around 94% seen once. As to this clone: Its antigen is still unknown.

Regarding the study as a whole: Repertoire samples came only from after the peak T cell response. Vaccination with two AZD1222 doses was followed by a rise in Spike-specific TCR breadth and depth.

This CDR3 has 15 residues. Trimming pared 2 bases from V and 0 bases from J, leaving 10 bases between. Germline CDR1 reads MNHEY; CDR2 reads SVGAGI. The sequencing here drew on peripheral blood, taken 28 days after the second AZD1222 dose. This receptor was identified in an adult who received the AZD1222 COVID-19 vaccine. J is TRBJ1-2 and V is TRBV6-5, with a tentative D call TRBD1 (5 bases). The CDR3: CASSYGAGANYGYTF. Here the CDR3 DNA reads TGTGCCAGCAGTTACGGGGCGGGAGCTAACTATGGCTACACCTTC.